The 3 T cell receptor beta chains listed next were all sequenced from one sample in a study of OX40 agonist ivuxolimab in advanced cancers. TCRdb's copy holds only in-frame clones and misses some; the assay was immunoSEQ multiplex PCR. The sample contains about 98,000 clones, around 88% of which appear only once. The source material was CD4+ or CD8+ T cells sorted from blood, sampled in a trial of the OX40 agonist ivuxolimab. The origin of the receptors is an adult with an advanced solid tumor such as melanoma, head and neck, liver or kidney cancer.

The chain carries TRBV18 and TRBJ1-1; 7 bases are a match to TRBD1. CDR1 and CDR2 (germline): KGHSH, LQKENI. Trimming removed 6 bases from V and 2 bases from J; junction bases left unmatched: 6. This CDR3 has 14 amino acids. The CDR3 loop is CASSRGTPNTEAFF. The CDR3 DNA reads TGTGCCAGCTCCAGGGGGACTCCTAACACTGAAGCTTTCTTT.

This rearrangement joins TRBV7-9 to TRBJ1-1; the match to TRBD1 covers 7 bases. This CDR3 contains 14 residues. Germline CDR1 SEHNR, CDR2 FQNEAQ (reference sequence). V trimming: 5 bases; J trimming: 8 bases; junction bases outside the gene matches: 11. CDR3 nucleotides: TGTGCCAGCAGCCCCCAGGGACAGCGTGACGAAGCTTTCTTT. Its translation is CASSPQGQRDEAFF.

The chain couples TRBV5-5 to TRBJ1-2; TRBD1 matches at 9 bases. Trimming at V came to 2 bases and at J to 4 bases, leaving 12 bases not matched to a gene. The CDR3 runs 17 residues. The germline gives CDR1 SGHKS, CDR2 YYEKEE (reference sequence). The CDR3 nucleotides read TGTGCCAGCAGCTTACCGGGAAACAGGGGGCTAGCCTATGGCTACACCTTC. It yields the protein CASSLPGNRGLAYGYTF.